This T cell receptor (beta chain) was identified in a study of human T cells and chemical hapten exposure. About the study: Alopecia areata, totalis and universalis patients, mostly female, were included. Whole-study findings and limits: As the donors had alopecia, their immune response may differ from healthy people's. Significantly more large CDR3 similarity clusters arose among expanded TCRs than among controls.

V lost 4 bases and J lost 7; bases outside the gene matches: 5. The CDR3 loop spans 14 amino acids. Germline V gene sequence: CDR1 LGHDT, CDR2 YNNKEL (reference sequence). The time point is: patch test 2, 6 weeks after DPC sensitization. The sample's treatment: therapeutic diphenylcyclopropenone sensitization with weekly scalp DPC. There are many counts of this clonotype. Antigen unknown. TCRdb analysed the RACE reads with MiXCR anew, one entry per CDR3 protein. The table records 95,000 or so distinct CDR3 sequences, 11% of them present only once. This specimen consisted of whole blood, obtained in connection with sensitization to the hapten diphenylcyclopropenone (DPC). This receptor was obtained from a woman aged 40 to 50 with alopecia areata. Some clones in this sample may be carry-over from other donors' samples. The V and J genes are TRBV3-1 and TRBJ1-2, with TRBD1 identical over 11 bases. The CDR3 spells CASSRTGGTVGYTF. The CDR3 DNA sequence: TGTGCCAGCAGCCGGACAGGGGGCACGGTTGGCTACACCTTC.